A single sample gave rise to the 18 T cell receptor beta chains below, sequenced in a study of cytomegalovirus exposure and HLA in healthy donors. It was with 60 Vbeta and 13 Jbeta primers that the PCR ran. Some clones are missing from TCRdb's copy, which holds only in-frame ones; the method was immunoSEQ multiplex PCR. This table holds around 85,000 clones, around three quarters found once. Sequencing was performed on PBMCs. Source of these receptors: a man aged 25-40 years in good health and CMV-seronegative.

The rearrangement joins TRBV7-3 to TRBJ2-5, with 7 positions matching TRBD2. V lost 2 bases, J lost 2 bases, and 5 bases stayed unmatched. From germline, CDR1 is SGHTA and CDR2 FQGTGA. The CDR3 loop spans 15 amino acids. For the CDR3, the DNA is TGTGCCAGCAGCTTAGCGAGCGGGGTACAAGAGACCCAGTACTTC. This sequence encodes CASSLASGVQETQYF.

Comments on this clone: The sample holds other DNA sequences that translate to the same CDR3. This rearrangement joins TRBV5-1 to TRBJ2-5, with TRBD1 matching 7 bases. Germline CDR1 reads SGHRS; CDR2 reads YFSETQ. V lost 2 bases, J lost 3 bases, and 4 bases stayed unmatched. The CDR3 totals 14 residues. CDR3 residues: CASSFGQGEETQYF. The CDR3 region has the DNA TGCGCCAGCAGCTTCGGGCAGGGGGAAGAGACCCAGTACTTC.

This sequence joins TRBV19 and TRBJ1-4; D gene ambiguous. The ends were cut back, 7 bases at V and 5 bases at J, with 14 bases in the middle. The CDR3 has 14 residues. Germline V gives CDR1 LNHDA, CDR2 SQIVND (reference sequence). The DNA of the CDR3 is TGTGCCAGTACAACCCCATCGAGGAATGAAAAACTGTTTTTT. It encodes CASTTPSRNEKLFF.

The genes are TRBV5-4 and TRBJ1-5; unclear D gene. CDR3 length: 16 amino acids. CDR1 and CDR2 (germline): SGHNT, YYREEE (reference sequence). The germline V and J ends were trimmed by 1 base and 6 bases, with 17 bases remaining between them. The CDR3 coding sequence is TGTGCCAGCAGCTTGTACCCCGGGGTTGCAGGTCAGCCCCAGCATTTT. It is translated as CASSLYPGVAGQPQHF.

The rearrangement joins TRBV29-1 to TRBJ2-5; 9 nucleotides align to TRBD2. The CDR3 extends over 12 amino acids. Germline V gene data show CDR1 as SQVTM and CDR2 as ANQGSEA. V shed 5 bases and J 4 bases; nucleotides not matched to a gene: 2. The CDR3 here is CSVRTSVETQYF. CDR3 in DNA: TGCAGCGTTCGGACTAGCGTAGAGACCCAGTACTTC.

The CDR3 spells CASSSGQKATNEKLFF. The CDR3 nucleotides are TGTGCCAGCAGCTCCGGACAGAAAGCAACTAATGAAAAACTGTTTTTT. The chain links TRBV7-8 to TRBJ1-4; weak D call: TRBD1 (6 bases). Germline-derived CDR1 and CDR2 are SGHVS and FQNEAQ. This CDR3 has 16 amino acids. Trimming took off 4 bases at V and 0 bases at J, with 12 bases between the two ends.

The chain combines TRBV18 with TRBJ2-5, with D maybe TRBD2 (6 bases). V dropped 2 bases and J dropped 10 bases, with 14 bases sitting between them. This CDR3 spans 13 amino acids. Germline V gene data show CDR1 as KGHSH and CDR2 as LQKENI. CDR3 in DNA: TGTGCCAGCTCACCAGTAGGGACGGGAGACCAGTACTTC. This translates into CASSPVGTGDQYF.

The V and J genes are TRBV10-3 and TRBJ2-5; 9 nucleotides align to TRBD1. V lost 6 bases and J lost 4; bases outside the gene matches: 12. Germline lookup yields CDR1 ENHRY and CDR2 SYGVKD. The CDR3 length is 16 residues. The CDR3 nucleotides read TGTGCCATCAGCTCCGGGACAGGGTGGGATGGAGAGACCCAGTACTTC. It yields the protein CAISSGTGWDGETQYF.

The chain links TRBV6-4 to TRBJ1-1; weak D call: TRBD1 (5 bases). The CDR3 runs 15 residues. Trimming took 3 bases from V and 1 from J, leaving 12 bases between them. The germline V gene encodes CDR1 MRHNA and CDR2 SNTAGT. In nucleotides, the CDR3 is TGTGCCAGCAGTGAATCACAGGCCCCGAACACTGAAGCTTTCTTT. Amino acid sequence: CASSESQAPNTEAFF.

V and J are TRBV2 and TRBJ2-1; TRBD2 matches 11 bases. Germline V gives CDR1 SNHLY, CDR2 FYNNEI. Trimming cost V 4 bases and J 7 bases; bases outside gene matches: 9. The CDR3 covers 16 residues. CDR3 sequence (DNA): TGTGCCAGCAGTGTACCACTAGCGGGAGTAAGTAATGAGCAGTTCTTC. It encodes CASSVPLAGVSNEQFF.

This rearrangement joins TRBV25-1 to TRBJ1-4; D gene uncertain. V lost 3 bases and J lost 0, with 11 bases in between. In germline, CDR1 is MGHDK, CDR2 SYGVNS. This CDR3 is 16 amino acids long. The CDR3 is CASSDPARATNEKLFF. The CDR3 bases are TGTGCCAGCAGTGACCCCGCCCGCGCAACTAATGAAAAACTGTTTTTT.

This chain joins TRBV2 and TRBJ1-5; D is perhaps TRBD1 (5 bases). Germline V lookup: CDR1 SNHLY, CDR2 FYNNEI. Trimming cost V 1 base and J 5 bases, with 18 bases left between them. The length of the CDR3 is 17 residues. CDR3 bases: TGTGCCAGCAGTGAAGGATTCAGGACAAGCTCCGATCAGCCCCAGCATTTT. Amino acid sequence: CASSEGFRTSSDQPQHF. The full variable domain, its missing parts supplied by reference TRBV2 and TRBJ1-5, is EPEVTQTPSHQVTQMGQEVILRCVPISNHLYFYWYRQILGQKVEFLVSFYNNEISEKSEIFDDQFSVERPDGSNFTLKIRSTKLEDSAMYFCASSEGFRTSSDQPQHFGDGTRLSIL.

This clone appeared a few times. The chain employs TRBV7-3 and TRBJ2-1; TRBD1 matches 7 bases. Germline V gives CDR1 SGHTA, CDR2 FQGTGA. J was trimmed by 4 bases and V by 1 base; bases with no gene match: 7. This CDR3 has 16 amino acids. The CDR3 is CASSLIGGRAYNEQFF. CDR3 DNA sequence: TGTGCCAGCAGCTTAATAGGGGGCAGGGCATACAATGAGCAGTTCTTC. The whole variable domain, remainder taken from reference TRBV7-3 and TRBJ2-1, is GAGVSQTPSNKVTEKGKYVELRCDPISGHTALYWYRQSLGQGPEFLIYFQGTGAADDSGLPNDRFFAVRPEGSVSTLKIQRTERGDSAVYLCASSLIGGRAYNEQFFGPGTRLTVL.

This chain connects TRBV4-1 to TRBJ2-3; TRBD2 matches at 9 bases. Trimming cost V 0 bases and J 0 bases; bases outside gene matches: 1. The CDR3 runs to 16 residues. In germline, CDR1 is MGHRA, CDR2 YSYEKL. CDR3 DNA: TGCGCCAGCAGCCAAGATCTAGCGGGAAGCACAGATACGCAGTATTTT. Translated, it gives CASSQDLAGSTDTQYF.

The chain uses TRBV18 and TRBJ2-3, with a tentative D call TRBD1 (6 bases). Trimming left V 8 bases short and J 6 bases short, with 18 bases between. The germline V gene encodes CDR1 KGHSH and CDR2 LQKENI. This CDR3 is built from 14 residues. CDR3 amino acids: CASRTLLQGDTQYF. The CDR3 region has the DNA TGTGCCAGCCGAACTCTACTTCAGGGGGATACGCAGTATTTT.

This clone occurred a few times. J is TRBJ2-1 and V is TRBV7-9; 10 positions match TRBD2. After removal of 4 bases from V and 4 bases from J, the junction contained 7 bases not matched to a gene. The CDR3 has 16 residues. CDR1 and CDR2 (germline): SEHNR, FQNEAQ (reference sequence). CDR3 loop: CASSWNLAGEYNEQFF. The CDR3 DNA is TGTGCCAGCAGCTGGAACCTAGCGGGAGAGTACAATGAGCAGTTCTTC.

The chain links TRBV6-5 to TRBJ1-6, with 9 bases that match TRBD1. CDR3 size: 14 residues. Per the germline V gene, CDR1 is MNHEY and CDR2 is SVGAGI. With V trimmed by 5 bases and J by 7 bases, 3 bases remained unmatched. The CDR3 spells CASSNRGLNSPLHF. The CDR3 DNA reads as TGTGCCAGCAGTAACAGGGGGCTCAATTCACCCCTCCACTTT.

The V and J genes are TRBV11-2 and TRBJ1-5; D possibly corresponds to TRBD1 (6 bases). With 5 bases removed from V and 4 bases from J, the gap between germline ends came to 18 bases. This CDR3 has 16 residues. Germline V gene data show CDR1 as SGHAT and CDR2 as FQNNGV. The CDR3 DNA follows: TGTGCCAGCAGCCTCGGGGGGGGCGCGGGGAATCAGCCCCAGCATTTT. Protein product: CASSLGGGAGNQPQHF.